This is a list of T cell receptor beta chains from one sample in a study of blood T cell repertoires in COVID-19. Generated by immunoSEQ multiplex PCR, the TCRdb table keeps only in-frame clones and is missing some. The sample consists of roughly 120,000 clones, 75% to 90% of them appearing once. The sample comprised peripheral blood. Receptors originate from a man aged 25-45 years with acute or convalescent COVID-19. CDR3s include the opening cysteine and the closing phenylalanine or tryptophan. A D gene is named only where the DNA matches it firmly. Only some rows state a clone size, as once, few, many or a class for expanded clones.

clone_size d_call j_call v_call cdr3_aa cdr3_nt
few - TRBJ2-5 TRBV28 CASSLTLGESRVFPKETQYF TGTGCCAGCAGTCTAACCCTTGGGGAGTCGAGGGTTTTCCCCAAAGAGACCCAGTACTTC
once - TRBJ2-4 TRBV6-5 CASRAGALDKNIQYF TGTGCCTCCAGGGCGGGGGCGCTCGACAAAAACATTCAGTACTTC
few - TRBJ1-2 TRBV5-6 CASSLAGVPLIYGYTF TGTGCCAGCAGCTTGGCGGGGGTCCCCCTTATTTATGGCTACACCTTC
- TRBD2 TRBJ2-7 TRBV6-5 CASRGTSAYEQYF TGTGCCAGCAGAGGGACTAGCGCCTACGAGCAGTACTTC
- - TRBJ2-5 TRBV20-1 CSPTDQETQYF TGCAGCCCGACAGACCAAGAGACCCAGTACTTC
- - TRBJ2-5 TRBV15 CATSRGASSETQYF TGTGCCACCAGCAGGGGGGCGTCCTCAGAGACCCAGTACTTC
- TRBD1 TRBJ1-1 TRBV27 CASSPTGYTEAFF TGTGCCAGCAGCCCGACAGGGTACACTGAAGCTTTCTTT
- - TRBJ2-2 TRBV3-1/TRBV3-2 CASSQNRANTGELFF TGTGCCAGCAGCCAAAACAGGGCGAACACCGGGGAGCTGTTTTTT
- TRBD2 TRBJ2-3 TRBV4-1 CASSQVPSGLTDTQYF TGCGCCAGCAGCCAAGTTCCTAGCGGACTCACAGATACGCAGTATTTT
- - TRBJ2-1 TRBV5-1 CASSLGGYSSEQFF TGCGCCAGCAGCTTGGGGGGCTACTCAAGTGAGCAGTTCTTC
- - TRBJ2-3 TRBV5-5 CASSSTRVSTDTQYF TGTGCCAGCAGCTCGACTAGGGTTAGCACAGATACGCAGTATTTT
- - TRBJ1-4 TRBV11-2 CASTALGGINEKLFF TGTGCCAGCACCGCGCTCGGGGGGATTAATGAAAAACTGTTTTTT
- TRBD1 TRBJ1-2 TRBV7-3 CASSLAGGLIYTF TGTGCCAGCAGCCTAGCAGGGGGATTGATCTACACCTTC
- TRBD1 TRBJ1-2 TRBV15 CATSRDTPRDRGIADGYTF TGTGCCACCAGCAGAGATACCCCTAGGGACAGGGGGATCGCGGATGGCTACACCTTC
once TRBD2 TRBJ2-3 TRBV15 CATSEELGLAGGPDTQYF TGTGCCACCAGCGAGGAGCTAGGCCTAGCGGGAGGCCCAGATACGCAGTATTTT
- TRBD2 TRBJ2-2 TRBV4-1 CASSQEGGTSGRDTGELFF TGCGCCAGCAGCCAAGAGGGAGGGACTAGCGGGCGAGACACCGGGGAGCTGTTTTTT
few - TRBJ2-3 TRBV19 CASSIVSVRGTSTDTQYF TGTGCCAGTAGTATAGTTTCGGTCCGGGGTACTAGCACAGATACGCAGTATTTT
- - TRBJ1-6 TRBV6-2/TRBV6-3 CASSFDPSGSSPLHF TGTGCCAGCAGTTTCGACCCCTCGGGGTCCTCACCCCTCCACTTT
- - TRBJ1-1 TRBV7-3 CASSQRHRSEAFF TGTGCCAGCAGCCAACGCCACAGGAGTGAAGCTTTCTTT
- - TRBJ1-5 TRBV6-6 CASTRGDQPQHF TGTGCCAGCACCCGAGGAGATCAGCCCCAGCATTTT
once TRBD1 TRBJ1-5 TRBV19 CASSRDRNQPQHF TGTGCCAGTAGTAGGGACAGAAATCAGCCCCAGCATTTT
- TRBD2 TRBJ2-2 TRBV18 CASSRNGGASPGELFF TGTGCCAGCTCACGCAACGGGGGGGCCTCCCCCGGGGAGCTGTTTTTT
- - TRBJ1-6 TRBV15 CATSRGPGEGPLHF TGTGCCACCAGCAGAGGCCCAGGGGAAGGACCCCTCCACTTT
- - TRBJ2-3 TRBV11-1 CASSLESRGGVDTQYF TGTGCCAGCAGCTTAGAGTCCAGGGGCGGTGTAGATACGCAGTATTTT
- - TRBJ2-1 TRBV7-3 CASSLAQGSYNEQFF TGTGCCAGCAGCTTAGCTCAGGGGTCCTACAATGAGCAGTTCTTC
- TRBD1 TRBJ1-1 TRBV11-2 CASRLTGTGGTEAFF TGTGCCAGCAGGTTAACCGGGACAGGGGGCACTGAAGCTTTCTTT
few - TRBJ2-3 TRBV11-2 CASRIDSTQYF TGTGCCAGCAGGATAGATTCTACGCAGTATTTT
- TRBD1 TRBJ2-5 TRBV7-9 CASSRQGGETQYF TGTGCCAGCAGTAGACAGGGCGGAGAGACCCAGTACTTC
- - TRBJ1-6 TRBV30 CALGGLDSSYNSPLHF TGTGCCTTGGGGGGCCTGGACAGCTCCTATAATTCACCCCTCCACTTT
- - TRBJ2-1 TRBV5-1 CASSLESRGREQFF TGCGCCAGCAGCTTGGAGTCACGAGGAAGAGAGCAGTTCTTC
- - TRBJ2-3 TRBV2 CASRSSTDTQYF TGTGCCAGCAGGTCTAGCACAGATACGCAGTATTTT
many - TRBJ1-2 TRBV7-2 CASSRGPSESNGYTF TGTGCCAGCAGCCGCGGGCCCTCCGAATCGAATGGCTACACCTTC
- - TRBJ2-1 TRBV27 CASSQYNEQFF TGTGCCAGCAGTCAATACAATGAGCAGTTCTTC
- TRBD1 TRBJ1-5 TRBV4-1 CASSQRYGQGGSNQPQHF TGCGCCAGCAGCCAACGCTATGGACAGGGGGGTAGCAATCAGCCCCAGCATTTT
- TRBD2 TRBJ2-3 TRBV10-3 CAIHSGRAPDTQYF TGTGCCATCCATAGTGGGAGGGCCCCAGATACGCAGTATTTT